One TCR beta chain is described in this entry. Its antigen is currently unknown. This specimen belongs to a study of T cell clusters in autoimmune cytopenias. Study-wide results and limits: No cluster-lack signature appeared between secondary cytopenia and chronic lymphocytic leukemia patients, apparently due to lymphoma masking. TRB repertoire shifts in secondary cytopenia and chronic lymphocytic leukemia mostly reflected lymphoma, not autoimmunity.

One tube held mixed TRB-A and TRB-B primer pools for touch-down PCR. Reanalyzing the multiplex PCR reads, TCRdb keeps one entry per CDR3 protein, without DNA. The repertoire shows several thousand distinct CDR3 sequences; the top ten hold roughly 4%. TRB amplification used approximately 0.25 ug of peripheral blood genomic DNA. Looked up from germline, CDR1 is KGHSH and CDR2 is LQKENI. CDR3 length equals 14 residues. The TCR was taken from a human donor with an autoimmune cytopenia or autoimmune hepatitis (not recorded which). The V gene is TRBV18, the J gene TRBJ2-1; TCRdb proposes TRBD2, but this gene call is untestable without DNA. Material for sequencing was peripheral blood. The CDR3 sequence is CASSAGTSFSEQFF.